The 2 T cell receptor beta chains below come from one sample, sequenced in a study of shared clonotypes between healthy human individuals. Using immunoSEQ multiplex PCR, the repertoire was profiled, and TCRdb retains in-frame clones only, with some absent. The table has 1.5 million to 2.5 million clones, about 94% seen once; the top ten hold approximately 1.2%. CD8 cells regarded as naive lacked CD45RO, were positively chosen for CCR7, and omitted terminally differentiated effector memory CD45RA+ cells. The sequenced material came from naive CD8+ T cells sorted from blood. The receptors were gathered from a man in his late teens or twenties in good health.

The V call is TRBV9, the J call TRBJ2-5; perhaps TRBD2 as D (5 bases). Germline values: CDR1 SGDLS, CDR2 YYNGEE. Trimming shortened V by 4 bases and J by 2 bases, and 12 bases separated the two germline ends. The CDR3 consists of 14 residues. CDR3 loop: CASSFTGIQETQYF. CDR3 coding DNA: TGTGCCAGCAGCTTCACGGGGATACAAGAGACCCAGTACTTC.

The V and J genes are TRBV28 and TRBJ2-5; 9 bases fit TRBD1. Germline-derived CDR1 and CDR2 are MDHEN and SYDVKM. V trimming: 3 bases; J trimming: 1 base; junction bases outside the gene matches: 6. CDR3 size: 16 residues. This chain's CDR3 is CASSFLGTGRQETQYF. The DNA of the CDR3 is TGTGCCAGCAGTTTTTTAGGGACAGGGCGCCAAGAGACCCAGTACTTC.